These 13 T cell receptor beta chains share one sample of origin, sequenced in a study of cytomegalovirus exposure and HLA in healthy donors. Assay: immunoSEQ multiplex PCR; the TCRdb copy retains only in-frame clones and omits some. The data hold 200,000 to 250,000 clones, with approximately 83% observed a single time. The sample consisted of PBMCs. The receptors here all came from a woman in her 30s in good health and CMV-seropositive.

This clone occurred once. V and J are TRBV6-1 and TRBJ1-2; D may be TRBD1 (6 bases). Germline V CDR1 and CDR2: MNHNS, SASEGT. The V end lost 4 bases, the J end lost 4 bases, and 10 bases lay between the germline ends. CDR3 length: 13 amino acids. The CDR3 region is CASSGGRFYGYTF. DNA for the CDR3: TGTGCCAGCAGTGGGGGGCGGTTCTATGGCTACACCTTC.

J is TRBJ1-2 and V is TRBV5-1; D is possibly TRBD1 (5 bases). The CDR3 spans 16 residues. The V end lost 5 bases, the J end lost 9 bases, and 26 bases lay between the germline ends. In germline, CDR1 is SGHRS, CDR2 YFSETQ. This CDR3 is CASSSAGHKLSPSYTF. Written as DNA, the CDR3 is TGCGCCAGCAGTTCGGCAGGGCATAAATTATCGCCTAGCTACACCTTC.

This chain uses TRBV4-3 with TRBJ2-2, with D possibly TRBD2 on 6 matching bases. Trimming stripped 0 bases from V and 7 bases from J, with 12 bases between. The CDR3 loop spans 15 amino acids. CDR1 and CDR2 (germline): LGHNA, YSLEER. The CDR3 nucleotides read TGCGCCAGCAGCCAAGAATACGGGAGTGTCGGGGAGCTGTTTTTT. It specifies CASSQEYGSVGELFF.

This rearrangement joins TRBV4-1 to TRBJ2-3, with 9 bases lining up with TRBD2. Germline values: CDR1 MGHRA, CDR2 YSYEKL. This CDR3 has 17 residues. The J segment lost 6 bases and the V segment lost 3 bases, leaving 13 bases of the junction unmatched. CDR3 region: CASSQEKREVVLDTQYF. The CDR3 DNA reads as TGCGCCAGCAGCCAGGAAAAGCGGGAGGTCGTATTGGATACGCAGTATTTT.

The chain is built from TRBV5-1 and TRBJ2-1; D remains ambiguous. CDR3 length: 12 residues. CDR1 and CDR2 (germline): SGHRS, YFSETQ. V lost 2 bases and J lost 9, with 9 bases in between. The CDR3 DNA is TGCGCCAGCAGCTTTACGCGGAGTGAGCAGTTCTTC. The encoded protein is CASSFTRSEQFF.

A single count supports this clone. The CDR3 sequence is CASTPSFSATEAFF. Here the CDR3 DNA reads TGTGCCAGCACCCCTTCGTTCTCGGCAACTGAAGCTTTCTTT. V is TRBV27 and J is TRBJ1-1, with D unresolved. There are 14 residues in the CDR3. V lost 7 bases to trimming and J lost 5 bases, with 17 bases between them. Germline V lookup: CDR1 MNHEY, CDR2 SMNVEV (reference sequence).

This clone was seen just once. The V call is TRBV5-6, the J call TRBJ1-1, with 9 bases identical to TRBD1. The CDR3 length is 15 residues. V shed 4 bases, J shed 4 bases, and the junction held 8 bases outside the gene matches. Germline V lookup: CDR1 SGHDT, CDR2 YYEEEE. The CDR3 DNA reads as TGTGCCAGCAGCCCAGGGACAGGGTTATTCACTGAAGCTTTCTTT. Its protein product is CASSPGTGLFTEAFF.

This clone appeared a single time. The CDR3 reads CASSPWGANTEAFF. The CDR3 region has the DNA TGCGCCAGCAGCCCCTGGGGGGCGAACACTGAAGCTTTCTTT. V gene TRBV5-1 combines with J gene TRBJ1-1, with D possibly TRBD1 on 6 matching bases. V was shortened by 4 bases and J by 1 base, with 11 bases between the two germline ends. The germline CDR1 and CDR2 sequences are SGHRS and YFSETQ. There are 14 residues in the CDR3.

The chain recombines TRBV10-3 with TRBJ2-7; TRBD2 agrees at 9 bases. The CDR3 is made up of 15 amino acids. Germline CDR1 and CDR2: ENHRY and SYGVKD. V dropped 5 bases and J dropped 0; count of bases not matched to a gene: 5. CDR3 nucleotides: TGTGCCATCAGTATTGTAGCGGGAGCCTCCTACGAGCAGTACTTC. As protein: CAISIVAGASYEQYF.

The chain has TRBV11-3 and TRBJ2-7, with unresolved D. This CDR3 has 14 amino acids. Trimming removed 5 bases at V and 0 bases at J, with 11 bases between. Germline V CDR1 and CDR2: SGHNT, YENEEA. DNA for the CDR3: TGTGCCAGCAGCGTAGGGCGGAGCTCCTACGAGCAGTACTTC. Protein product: CASSVGRSSYEQYF.

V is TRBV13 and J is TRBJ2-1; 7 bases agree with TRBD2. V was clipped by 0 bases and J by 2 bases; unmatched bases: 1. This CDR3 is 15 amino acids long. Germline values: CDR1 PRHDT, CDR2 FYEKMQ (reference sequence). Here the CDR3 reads CASSLGAGTYNEQFF. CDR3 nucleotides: TGTGCCAGCAGCTTAGGAGCGGGGACCTACAATGAGCAGTTCTTC.

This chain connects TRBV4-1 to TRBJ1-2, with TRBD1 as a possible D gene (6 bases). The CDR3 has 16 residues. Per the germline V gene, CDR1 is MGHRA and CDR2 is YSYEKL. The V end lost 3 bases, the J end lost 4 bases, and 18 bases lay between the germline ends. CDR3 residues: CASSQGRDTSGYGYTF. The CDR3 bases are TGCGCCAGCAGCCAGGGCCGGGACACCTCCGGCTATGGCTACACCTTC.

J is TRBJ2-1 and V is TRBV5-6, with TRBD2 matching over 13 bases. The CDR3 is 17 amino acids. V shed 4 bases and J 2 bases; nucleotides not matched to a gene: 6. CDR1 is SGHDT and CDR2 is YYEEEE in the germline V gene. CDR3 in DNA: TGTGCCAGCAGCGATACTAGCGGGAGGGCCCCCTACAATGAGCAGTTCTTC. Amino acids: CASSDTSGRAPYNEQFF.